The rows below give T cell receptor beta chains drawn from one sample of a study of response to subunit inactivated influenza vaccine. Each CDR3 protein is one row after TCRdb ran MiXCR on the RT-PCR reads. The sample lists approximately 530,000 distinct CDR3 sequences; 10% to 15% were seen once. The starting material was PBMCs from blood, obtained 40 to 50 days after vaccination. The receptors were gathered from a middle-aged man who received an inactivated influenza vaccine. Both conserved end residues are part of each CDR3. Some rows mark clone size as missing; the rest say once, few, many or name a class of expanded clone.

V	size	J	CDR3
TRBV5-1	few	TRBJ2-5	CASSLGQGGLETQYF
TRBV20-1	NA	TRBJ1-1	CSATSGGPEAFF
TRBV10-3	few	TRBJ2-7	CAISEGTSGSYEQYF
TRBV7-8	few	TRBJ2-7	CASTPRRTGGSYEQYF
TRBV7-9	few	TRBJ2-1	CASSFPSASGHNEQFF
TRBV11-2	NA	TRBJ2-1	CASSLWIAYEQFF
TRBV6-5	NA	TRBJ2-7	CASSYSTGFDYEQYF
TRBV20-1	NA	TRBJ1-6	CSAVGDNSPLHF
TRBV6-2/TRBV6-3	NA	TRBJ1-1	CASWRGMNTEAFF
TRBV6-6	few	TRBJ2-2	CARSGGSAGELFF
TRBV4-3	few	TRBJ2-1	CASSQEPGGRGVTYEQFF
TRBV20-1	many	TRBJ2-4	CSAAQGARNIQYF
TRBV7-9	NA	TRBJ1-4	CASSSSVTNEKLFF